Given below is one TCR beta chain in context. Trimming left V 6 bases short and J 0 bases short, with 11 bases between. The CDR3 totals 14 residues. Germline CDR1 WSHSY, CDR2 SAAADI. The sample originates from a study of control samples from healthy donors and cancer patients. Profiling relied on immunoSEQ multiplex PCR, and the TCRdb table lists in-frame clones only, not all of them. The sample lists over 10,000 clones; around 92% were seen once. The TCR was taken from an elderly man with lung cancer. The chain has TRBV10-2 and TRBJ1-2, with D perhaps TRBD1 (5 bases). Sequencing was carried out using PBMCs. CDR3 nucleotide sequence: TGCGCCAGCAGAGGGGCAGGGCCTAACTATGGCTACACCTTC. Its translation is CASRGAGPNYGYTF.